This T cell receptor beta chain was found in a study of neurological immune-mediated disorders (dated by TCRdb to between 2017 and 2020). Study-wide context: Among the roughly 34 multiple sclerosis patients, relapsing-remitting MS was present in around 30 and secondary progressive MS was present in 3. Peripheral blood TCR-beta repertoires from HTLV-I-associated myelopathy (HAM/TSP) patients, multiple sclerosis patients and healthy controls were compared by UMI-based sequencing. The roughly 100 TCR-beta libraries covered PBMC samples along with longitudinal samples, technical triplicates, and paired sorted CD4+ and CD8+ T-cell subsets. Of the 68 subjects in the cohort, about 14 were HAM/TSP patients, about 34 were multiple sclerosis patients, and some 20 were healthy controls. What the research found in general, with its limitations: No identical CDR3 amino acid sequences were found to be shared among expanded clones across subjects, suggesting that TCR-beta repertoires were private in all groups. Phylogenetic analysis grouped repertoires from 18 of 34 MS patients into a cluster of related CDR3 sequences, suggesting a possible repertoire-level signature. No clinical or MRI features were associated with the MS cluster, and the authors said that larger cohorts are needed. TCR clonal expansion was highest in HAM/TSP patients and lowest in MS patients, with MS patients falling below even healthy controls.

This clonotype was seen at least ten times. The target of this receptor is not known. It has no much larger one-base neighbor in the sample; base qualities were not kept. From its cysteine to its phenylalanine, the CDR3 spans 17 amino acids. CDR3 DNA only is kept here, 51 bases in frame from base 1. The V and J ends are trimmed by 4 bases and 5 bases, leaving 20 bases between them. For the unsorted PBMC libraries, 2 million PBMCs were stored in RNAlater at -80 degrees C until RNA extraction and were used to generate the libraries. Multiple sclerosis patients were enrolled in a US clinical protocol under which disease progression was evaluated by magnetic resonance imaging. Peripheral blood underwent Ficoll-Hypaque density gradient centrifugation to isolate PBMCs, which were then cryopreserved in liquid nitrogen. To synthesize cDNA, template-switch 5'RACE was performed with a primer carrying a 10-nucleotide random unique molecular identifier so that each TCR transcript was tagged. Over 180 million TCR-beta sequences, covering 15-18 subjects, were produced in each sequencing run. Total RNA was extracted with the RNeasy kit. TCR-beta VDJ regions were amplified with primers for the TCR constant region and the 5'RACE anchor, using the KAPA Real-time Library Amplification kit. Sample indexes and Illumina adaptors were added in a first PCR, and a second PCR then increased library yield. After Ampure bead purification, the roughly 650 bp TCR product was size-selected on a 2% E-gel SizeSelection system. Before pooling, library quality was assessed on a Bioanalyzer, concentration was determined with Qubit, and library quantification was performed with the Kapa Library Quantification kit. An Illumina HiSeq 2500 sequenced the libraries paired-end 2 x 150 bp. To increase sequence diversity, roughly 25-31% phiX was spiked into each library pool. The authors processed their data as follows. The quality-filtered reads were processed with the UMI-based MiGEC pipeline, whose error correction step removed more than 80% of the raw TCR sequences. VDJ genes were aligned to IMGT germline references, and each clonotype was defined by a unique CDR3 amino acid sequence together with V-J genes. Clonal expansion, Shannon diversity and CDR3 relatedness (CalcPairwiseDistances, ClusterSamples) were evaluated with VDJtools, and phylogenetic trees were built with CLCbio workbench. Clones with at least 8 unique UMIs were defined as expanded, with this threshold being based on coefficient-of-variation modelling across technical triplicates. TCRdb itself trimmed the public reads at Q25 with fastp, ran MiXCR and retained productive beta chains. Every distinct CDR3 protein forms one entry, paired with its most common genes and DNA. The V and J calls follow TCRdb's processing rather than the paper's. The sample profile shows approximately 86,000 distinct CDR3 sequences; just over 2.5% of them were found once. Clones ranked in the top ten supply 1.1% of the sample.

What was sequenced was PBMCs. The TCR sequence derives from a woman in her twenties or thirties with multiple sclerosis. The chain is made from TRBV12-3 or TRBV12-4 and TRBJ2-2; matching of 5 bases hints at TRBD2 as the D gene. The DNA sequence is given as TGTGCCAGCAGTTCCCTAGCTGAAAGTTTGCAGACCGGGGAGCTGTTTTTT. Its coded protein is CASSSLAESLQTGELFF.